This T cell receptor (beta chain) was identified during a study of CXCR3 chemokines and chemotherapy response in bladder cancer (dated by TCRdb to the early 2020s). A note on the overall study: The study examined whether intratumoral CXCR3 chemokine system activity predicted chemotherapy response in human bladder cancer.

The library was prepared using PCR. The listed sequencing device is Illumina HiSeq 2500. TCRdb's own reprocessing of the public reads used fastp at Q25 and MiXCR and kept productive beta chains. Rows are combined by CDR3 protein, so each entry shows the most common genes and DNA. The sample has roughly 2,000 distinct CDR3 sequences on record, around 7.4% of them singletons. The ten largest clones add up to more than 30% of the sample. The CDR3 runs 13 residues from the cysteine to the phenylalanine. The read is trimmed to its CDR3 DNA, 39 bases read in frame from base 1. V drops 0 bases and J drops 2 bases, leaving 4 bases in between. CDR1 MNHNS and CDR2 SASEGT are derived from the germline V gene. Compared with the rest of its sample, this clonotype is medium-sized (0.01 to 0.1%). This clone's antigen is unknown. Base-call qualities are not available, and no considerably larger clone is one nucleotide away.

The sequence was collected from a human donor with bladder cancer that responded to neoadjuvant chemotherapy. This sample was gathered from a patient whose treatment included neoadjuvant chemotherapy. The chain is encoded by TRBV6-1 joined to TRBJ1-2; the D gene remains uncertain. The encoded CDR3 is CASSEAANYGYTF. DNA sequence: TGTGCCAGCAGTGAAGCGGCAAACTATGGCTACACCTTC.